This T cell receptor beta chain comes out of a study of control samples from healthy donors and cancer patients (dated by TCRdb to about 2020). Library creation used the immunoSEQ multiplex PCR assay. TCRdb re-hosts the immuneACCESS table, in-frame sequences only. Its copies lack some clones; in the studies checked, an unresolved V gene accounts for under half of them, and the cause for the rest is not known. The sample table holds approximately 150,000 clones, of which about nine tenths were seen once. Jointly, the top ten make up around 2.2% of the sample. The germline V gene (reference sequence) yields LNHDA for CDR1 and SQIVND for CDR2. V is reduced by 3 bases and J by 0 bases, leaving a spacing of 15 bases between them. From the cysteine through the phenylalanine, the CDR3 covers 16 amino acids. The only DNA kept is the CDR3, 48 bases in frame from the first base. To note about this clone: It has no known antigen specificity. No much larger clonotype is one base removed from it; base qualities were not supplied.

The chain links TRBV19 with TRBJ2-7, with the D call tentatively TRBD1 or TRBD2, each fitting 5 bases. What was sequenced was blood. This receptor was obtained from a middle-aged woman in good health. In nucleotide form, the sequence is TGTGCCAGTAGTATCGGGACCGACTACCGCTCCTACGAGCAGTACTTC. Its amino acids are CASSIGTDYRSYEQYF.